A single sample gave rise to the 16 T cell receptor beta chains below, sequenced in a study of blood T cells in healthy people across ages. Combining a sample-barcoded 5' primer with a J-beta primer mix, a second PCR ran for roughly 6 to 12 cycles. TCRdb ran MiXCR on the 5' RACE reads and lists one entry per CDR3 protein. The sample has fewer than 750,000 distinct CDR3 sequences, 40% to 55% seen once. Input material: blood. Receptors were obtained from an elderly man in good health.

The genes are TRBV7-9 and TRBJ2-7, with TRBD1 matching over 9 bases. Germline V gene data show CDR1 as SEHNR and CDR2 as FQNEAQ (reference sequence). The CDR3 has 16 amino acids. V lost 3 bases and J lost 3; bases outside the gene matches: 9. The CDR3 DNA sequence: TGTGCCAGCAGCTTTTACCGGGCGGACAGGGGCTACGAGCAGTACTTC. Residues: CASSFYRADRGYEQYF.

This clonotype was counted a few times. The chain carries TRBV7-2 and TRBJ1-1; 8 bases are shared with TRBD1. The germline V gene has CDR1 SGHTA and CDR2 FQGNSA. The CDR3 runs 13 residues. The ends lost 5 bases at V and 4 bases at J; junction bases unmatched: 3. CDR3 region: CASSTTGGTEAFF. The CDR3 coding sequence is TGTGCCAGCAGCACTACAGGGGGCACTGAAGCTTTCTTT.

This chain joins TRBV9 and TRBJ2-3, with D uncertain. This CDR3 region has 14 residues. Germline-derived CDR1 and CDR2 are SGDLS and YYNGEE. V was shortened by 2 bases and J by 6 bases, with 13 bases between the two germline ends. CDR3 sequence: CASSVQVLGDTQYF. The CDR3 nucleotides read TGTGCCAGCAGCGTCCAAGTCCTGGGGGATACGCAGTATTTT.

This clonotype was detected only a few times. The rearrangement joins TRBV7-9 to TRBJ2-2, with 12 bases identical to TRBD2. Germline CDR1 is SEHNR and CDR2 is FQNEAQ (reference sequence). This CDR3 has 15 residues. V shed 3 bases, J shed 4 bases, and the junction held 0 bases outside the gene matches. CDR3 DNA: TGTGCCAGCAGCTTGACTAGCGGGGGCACCGGGGAGCTGTTTTTT. Its protein is CASSLTSGGTGELFF.

About this clonotype: A much larger clone sits a single nucleotide away, making a read error possible. V and J are TRBV6-6 and TRBJ1-2; possible D gene TRBD1, 6 bases. The CDR3 runs to 17 residues. Per germline, CDR1 MNHNY and CDR2 SVGAGI (reference sequence). Trimming stripped 6 bases from V and 6 bases from J, with 26 bases between. In DNA form, the CDR3 reads TGTGCCAGCAGCCCCCGGGCCGGGACACTACTTCGAAATGGCTACACCTTC. As protein: CASSPRAGTLLRNGYTF.

This clonotype was found a few times. The CDR3 nucleotides read TGCAGTGCTAGTATCCGAGTAGAGACCCAGTACTTC. Residues: CSASIRVETQYF. This rearrangement joins TRBV20-1 to TRBJ2-5; D is undetermined. CDR1 is DFQATT, CDR2 SNEGSKA, per germline (reference sequence). Trimming removed 3 bases at V and 4 bases at J, with 9 bases between. This CDR3 has 12 residues.

This clonotype was seen only a few times. The chain joins TRBV7-9 to TRBJ2-7; D gene unclear. The CDR3 spans 11 residues. The germline V and J ends were trimmed by 8 bases and 3 bases, with 8 bases remaining between them. In germline, CDR1 is SEHNR, CDR2 FQNEAQ (reference sequence). CDR3 protein: CASQSVYEQYF. DNA for the CDR3: TGTGCCAGCCAGTCCGTCTACGAGCAGTACTTC.

This clonotype was recorded a few times. This rearrangement joins TRBV7-9 to TRBJ2-3, with 8 bases identical to TRBD2. From germline, CDR1 is SEHNR and CDR2 FQNEAQ (reference sequence). Germline trimming cut 4 bases from V and 2 bases from J; bases unmatched to any gene: 2. The CDR3 is made up of 14 amino acids. DNA of the CDR3: TGTGCCAGCAGCTATAGCGGGGCCACAGATACGCAGTATTTT. It specifies CASSYSGATDTQYF.

The J gene is TRBJ1-2, the V gene TRBV12-3 or TRBV12-4, with 9 bases fitting TRBD1. The CDR3 has 16 amino acids. V lost 1 base, J lost 4 bases, and 7 bases stayed unmatched. The CDR3 DNA is TGTGCCAGCAGTTTAGTCCGACAGGGGGTGGCCTATGGCTACACCTTC. Translation: CASSLVRQGVAYGYTF.

The chain has TRBV29-1 and TRBJ2-3; 10 nucleotides agree with TRBD1. Germline V lookup: CDR1 SQVTM, CDR2 ANQGSEA. Germline trimming cut 5 bases from V and 5 bases from J; bases unmatched to any gene: 13. The CDR3 consists of 16 residues. Written as DNA, the CDR3 is TGCAGCGTTTTTCCTTCCGGGACAGGGGTAGGAGATACGCAGTATTTT. Protein product: CSVFPSGTGVGDTQYF.

This clonotype was seen a handful of times. V usage is TRBV6-2 or TRBV6-3 and J usage is TRBJ2-4, with 10 bases aligning to TRBD2. V lost 6 bases, J lost 2 bases, and 13 bases stayed unmatched. Germline V gives CDR1 MNHEY, CDR2 SVGEGT. The CDR3 is made up of 18 amino acids. This CDR3 reads CASSLAGEGIASKNIQYF. The CDR3, as DNA: TGTGCCAGCAGCCTAGCGGGAGAAGGGATTGCGTCCAAAAACATTCAGTACTTC.

This clonotype came up many times. V is TRBV7-9 and J is TRBJ2-3; D is tentatively TRBD1 or TRBD2 (6 bases each). This CDR3 spans 18 amino acids. The ends were cut back, 2 bases at V and 3 bases at J, with 21 bases in the middle. The germline V gene has CDR1 SEHNR and CDR2 FQNEAQ (reference sequence). In DNA, the CDR3 is TGTGCCAGCAGCTTATGGGCGGGCCAGGGGAGGACAACAGATACGCAGTATTTT. Translating gives CASSLWAGQGRTTDTQYF.

V is TRBV7-9 and J is TRBJ1-1; unclear D gene. CDR1 is SEHNR and CDR2 is FQNEAQ in the germline V gene (reference sequence). V shed 2 bases and J shed 6 bases, with 19 bases lying between them. The CDR3 has 16 amino acids. CDR3 nucleotide sequence: TGTGCCAGCAGCTTATGGACGACCCTAAGGGAGGCTGAAGCTTTCTTT. This sequence encodes CASSLWTTLREAEAFF.

This chain joins TRBV7-9 and TRBJ2-7; 9 nucleotides match TRBD2. The CDR3 loop spans 15 amino acids. V was clipped by 4 bases and J by 7 bases; unmatched bases: 11. From germline, CDR1 is SEHNR and CDR2 FQNEAQ (reference sequence). CDR3 sequence reads: CASSSTRGGLSEQYF. DNA for the CDR3: TGTGCCAGCAGCTCCACGCGGGGGGGCCTTTCGGAGCAGTACTTC.

The chain combines TRBV18 with TRBJ2-3; no clear D. CDR1 is KGHSH, CDR2 LQKENI, per germline. The CDR3 has 14 residues. Trimming removed 3 bases at V and 3 bases at J, with 10 bases between. In nucleotides, the CDR3 is TGTGCCAGCTCACCCGATCTGGCGACAGATACGCAGTATTTT. Encoded protein: CASSPDLATDTQYF.

In its sample, this clonotype was seen many times. This sequence joins TRBV7-9 and TRBJ2-7; TRBD1 matches 9 bases. This CDR3 comprises 16 residues. Germline V gives CDR1 SEHNR, CDR2 FQNEAQ (reference sequence). V shed 1 base, J shed 1 base, and the junction held 5 bases outside the gene matches. The CDR3 DNA reads TGTGCCAGCAGCTTAGTTGGGACAGGGCCTTCCTACGAGCAGTACTTC. It specifies CASSLVGTGPSYEQYF. The full variable domain, its missing parts supplied by reference TRBV7-9 and TRBJ2-7, is DTGVSQNPRHKITKRGQNVTFRCDPISEHNRLYWYRQTLGQGPEFLTYFQNEAQLEKSRLLSDRFSAERPKGSFSTLEIQRTEQGDSAMYLCASSLVGTGPSYEQYFGPGTRLTVT.